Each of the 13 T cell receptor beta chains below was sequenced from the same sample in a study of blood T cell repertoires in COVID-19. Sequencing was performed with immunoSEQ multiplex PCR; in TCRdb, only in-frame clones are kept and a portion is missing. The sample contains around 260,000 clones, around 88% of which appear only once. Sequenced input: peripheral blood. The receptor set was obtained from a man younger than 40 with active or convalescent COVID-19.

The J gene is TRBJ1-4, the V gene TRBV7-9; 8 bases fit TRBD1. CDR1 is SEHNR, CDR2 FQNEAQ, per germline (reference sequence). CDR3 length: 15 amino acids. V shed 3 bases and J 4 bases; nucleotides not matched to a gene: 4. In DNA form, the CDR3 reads TGTGCCAGCAGCTTGACAGGGGTTAGTAATGAAAAACTGTTTTTT. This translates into CASSLTGVSNEKLFF.

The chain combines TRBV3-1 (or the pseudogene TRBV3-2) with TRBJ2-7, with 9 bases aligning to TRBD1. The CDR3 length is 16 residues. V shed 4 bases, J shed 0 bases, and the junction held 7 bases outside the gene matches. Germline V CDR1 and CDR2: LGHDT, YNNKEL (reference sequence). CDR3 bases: TGTGCCAGCAGCCGAGGGGACAGGGTGTCCTCCTACGAGCAGTACTTC. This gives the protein CASSRGDRVSSYEQYF.

The CDR3 DNA follows: TGTGCCAGCATCCAGGGGAATGGCTATGGCTACACCTTC. This sequence encodes CASIQGNGYGYTF. The chain has TRBV2 and TRBJ1-2; D is perhaps TRBD1 (6 bases). V was pared by 7 bases and J by 4 bases, with 13 bases between. The V gene's germline CDR1 is SNHLY and CDR2 FYNNEI. The CDR3 contains 13 residues.

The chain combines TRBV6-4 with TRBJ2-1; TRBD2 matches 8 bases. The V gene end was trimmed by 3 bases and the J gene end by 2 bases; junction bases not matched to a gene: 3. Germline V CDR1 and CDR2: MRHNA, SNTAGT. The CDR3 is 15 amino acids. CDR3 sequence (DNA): TGTGCCAGCAGTGATGTAGCGGGGACCTACAATGAGCAGTTCTTC. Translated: CASSDVAGTYNEQFF.

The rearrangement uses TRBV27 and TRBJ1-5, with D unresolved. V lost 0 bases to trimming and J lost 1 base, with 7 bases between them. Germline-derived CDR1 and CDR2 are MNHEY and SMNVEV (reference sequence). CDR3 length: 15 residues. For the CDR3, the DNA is TGTGCCAGCAGTTTATCAGGAGAAAGCAATCAGCCCCAGCATTTT. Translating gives CASSLSGESNQPQHF.

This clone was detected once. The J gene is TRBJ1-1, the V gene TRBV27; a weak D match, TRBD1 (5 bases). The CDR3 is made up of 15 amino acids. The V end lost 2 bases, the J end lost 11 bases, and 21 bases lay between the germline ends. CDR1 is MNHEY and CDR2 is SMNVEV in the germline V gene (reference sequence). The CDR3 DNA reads TGTGCCAGCAGTTTAGTTCCCGAGGAGGGGATGGGGGCTTTCTTT. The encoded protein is CASSLVPEEGMGAFF.

The CDR3 protein is CASSPPRGSYEQYF. The CDR3 bases are TGTGCCAGCAGCCCACCTAGGGGGTCCTACGAGCAGTACTTC. This chain uses TRBV7-2 with TRBJ2-7, with TRBD1 as a possible D gene (6 bases). The CDR3 runs to 14 residues. Germline loops: CDR1 SGHTA, CDR2 FQGNSA. Trimming removed 5 bases from V and 1 base from J, with 12 bases in between.

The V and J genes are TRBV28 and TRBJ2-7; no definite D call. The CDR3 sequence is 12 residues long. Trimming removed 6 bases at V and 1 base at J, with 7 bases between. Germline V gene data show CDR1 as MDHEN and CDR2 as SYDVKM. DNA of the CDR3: TGTGCCAGCAGCCTTAGTTCCTACGAGCAGTACTTC. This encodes CASSLSSYEQYF.

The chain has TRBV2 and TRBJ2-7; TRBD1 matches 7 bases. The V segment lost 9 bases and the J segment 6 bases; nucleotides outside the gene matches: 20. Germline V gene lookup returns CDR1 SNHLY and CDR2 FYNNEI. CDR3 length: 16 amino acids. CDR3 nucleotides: TGTGCCAGTCTACTAGTTGGGAGACAGGGTTACTCCGAGCAGTACTTC. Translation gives CASLLVGRQGYSEQYF.

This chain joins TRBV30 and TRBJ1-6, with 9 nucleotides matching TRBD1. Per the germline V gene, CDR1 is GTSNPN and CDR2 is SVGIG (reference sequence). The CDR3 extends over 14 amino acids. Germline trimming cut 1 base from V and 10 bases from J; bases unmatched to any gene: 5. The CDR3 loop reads CAWSEGQGGSPLHF. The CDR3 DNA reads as TGTGCCTGGAGTGAGGGACAGGGTGGATCACCCCTCCACTTT.

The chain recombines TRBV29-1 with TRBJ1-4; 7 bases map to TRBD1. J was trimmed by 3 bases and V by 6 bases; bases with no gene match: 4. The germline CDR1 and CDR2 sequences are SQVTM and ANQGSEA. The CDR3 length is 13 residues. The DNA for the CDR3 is TGCAGCGTCGCCGGGACAGCTAATGAAAAACTGTTTTTT. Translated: CSVAGTANEKLFF. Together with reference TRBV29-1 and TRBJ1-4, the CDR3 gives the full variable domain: SAVISQKPSRDICQRGTSLTIQCQVDSQVTMMFWYRQQPGQSLTLIATANQGSEATYESGFVIDKFPISRPNLTFSTLTVSNMSPEDSSIYLCSVAGTANEKLFFGSGTQLSVL.

The CDR3: CASSSGTVRETQYF. In DNA, the CDR3 is TGTGCCAGCAGTTCCGGGACAGTACGAGAGACCCAGTACTTC. The chain recombines TRBV27 with TRBJ2-5; 7 nucleotides agree with TRBD1. The V segment lost 4 bases and the J segment 4 bases; nucleotides outside the gene matches: 6. CDR1 is MNHEY, CDR2 SMNVEV, per germline (reference sequence). CDR3 length equals 14 residues.

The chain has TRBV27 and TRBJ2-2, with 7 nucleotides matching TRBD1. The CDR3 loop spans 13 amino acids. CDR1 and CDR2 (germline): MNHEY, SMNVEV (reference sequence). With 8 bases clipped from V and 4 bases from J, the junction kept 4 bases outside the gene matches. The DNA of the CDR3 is TGTGCCAGCTTACAGGGGACCACCGGGGAGCTGTTTTTT. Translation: CASLQGTTGELFF.